The 20 T cell receptor beta chains in this list originate from one sample, sequenced in a study of T cells in Graves' hyperthyroidism and ophthalmopathy. From RNA transcripts, TCR beta CDR3 regions were amplified. When the TCR CDR3 underwent first-round RT-PCR, the HTBI primer set was used. TCRdb used MiXCR to reprocess the multiplex PCR reads, holding one entry per CDR3 protein. Of about 300,000 distinct CDR3 sequences in the sample, around 17% are singletons; the top ten hold approximately 35%. Sequencing was done on a sample of blood. The receptor set was obtained from a man aged 25 to 40 with Graves' hyperthyroidism.

V and J are TRBV15 and TRBJ2-7, with TRBD2 as a possible D gene (6 bases). There are 16 residues in the CDR3. Germline V lookup: CDR1 LNHNV, CDR2 YYDKDF (reference sequence). The germline V and J ends were trimmed by 4 bases and 5 bases, with 21 bases remaining between them. CDR3 protein: CATSISWDFDLDEQYF. The CDR3 nucleotides are TGTGCCACCAGCATTTCCTGGGACTTCGATCTCGACGAGCAGTACTTC. Combining the CDR3 with reference TRBV15 and TRBJ2-7 gives the whole variable domain DAMVIQNPRYQVTQFGKPVTLSCSQTLNHNVMYWYQQKSSQAPKLLFHYYDKDFNNEADTPDNFQSRRPNTSFCFLDIRSPGLGDTAMYLCATSISWDFDLDEQYFGPGTRLTVT.

The chain couples TRBV5-6 to TRBJ2-1; 9 bases fit TRBD1. Trimming took 7 bases from V and 8 from J; bases not matched to a gene: 7. In germline, CDR1 is SGHDT, CDR2 YYEEEE. The CDR3 is made up of 13 amino acids. CDR3: CASLQGAVDEQFF. CDR3 DNA: TGTGCCAGCTTACAGGGGGCGGTGGATGAGCAGTTCTTC.

V and J are TRBV19 and TRBJ2-1; D is undetermined. This CDR3 is 16 amino acids long. Germline CDR1 is LNHDA and CDR2 is SQIVND (reference sequence). The V and J ends lost 1 base and 4 bases respectively, with 14 bases between them. The CDR3 DNA reads TGTGCCAGTAGTATAGGGCGGAAGGAGCCATACAATGAGCAGTTCTTC. It encodes CASSIGRKEPYNEQFF. Full variable domain (rest looked up from reference TRBV19 and TRBJ2-1): DGGITQSPKYLFRKEGQNVTLSCEQNLNHDAMYWYRQDPGQGLRLIYYSQIVNDFQKGDIAEGYSVSREKKESFPLTVTSAQKNPTAFYLCASSIGRKEPYNEQFFGPGTRLTVL.

This clonotype was seen ten or more times. The chain has TRBV30 and TRBJ2-7, with 9 positions matching TRBD1. The CDR3 length is 13 residues. In germline, CDR1 is GTSNPN, CDR2 SVGIG (reference sequence). Losses at the gene ends were 8 bases for V and 3 bases for J; bases not matched to a gene: 8. DNA of the CDR3: TGTGCCGGAAACCGGGACAGGGACTACGAGCAGTACTTC. Translating gives CAGNRDRDYEQYF.

The rearrangement joins TRBV29-1 to TRBJ1-2; D is undetermined. V gave up 5 bases and J gave up 1 base, with 14 bases separating them. The CDR3 contains 14 residues. Germline V lookup: CDR1 SQVTM, CDR2 ANQGSEA. The CDR3, as DNA: TGCAGCGTTCGTGGGGAGGGTTATAACTATGGCTACACCTTC. This codes for CSVRGEGYNYGYTF.

Many counts were recorded for this clonotype. The chain couples TRBV5-1 to TRBJ2-7; 11 bases fit TRBD2. Losses at the gene ends were 1 base for V and 7 bases for J; bases not matched to a gene: 4. Germline values: CDR1 SGHRS, CDR2 YFSETQ. The CDR3 totals 14 residues. For the CDR3, the DNA is TGCGCCAGCAGCTTGAGACTAGCGGGAATGGAGCAGTACTTC. It specifies CASSLRLAGMEQYF.

This clonotype was detected ten times or more. This chain uses TRBV12-3 or TRBV12-4 with TRBJ2-3; D not resolved. Trimming pared 6 bases from V and 5 bases from J, leaving 6 bases between. The CDR3 has 11 residues. Written as DNA, the CDR3 is TGTGCCAGCAGCTCCGAAGATACGCAGTATTTT. As protein: CASSSEDTQYF.

This clonotype has ten or more counts. The chain combines TRBV12-3 or TRBV12-4 with TRBJ1-2; D uncertain. V lost 3 bases and J lost 0, with 8 bases in between. The CDR3 totals 14 residues. The CDR3 reads CASSFGGPNYGYTF. Written as DNA, the CDR3 is TGTGCCAGCAGTTTTGGAGGTCCTAACTATGGCTACACCTTC.

This clonotype showed up many times. J is TRBJ1-3 and V is TRBV28; D possibly corresponds to TRBD1 (5 bases). Trimming stripped 6 bases from V and 5 bases from J, with 17 bases between. Germline V gene sequence: CDR1 MDHEN, CDR2 SYDVKM. The CDR3 is 15 amino acids. The CDR3 here is CASSPVEGIRNTIYF. The CDR3 nucleotides are TGTGCCAGCAGCCCCGTAGAGGGGATTAGAAACACCATATATTTT.

This clonotype was observed at least ten times. The V gene is TRBV18, the J gene TRBJ2-3; D is possibly TRBD1 (6 bases). The germline V and J ends were trimmed by 3 bases and 10 bases, with 14 bases remaining between them. The CDR3 has 13 amino acids. Germline CDR1 KGHSH, CDR2 LQKENI. The CDR3 loop reads CASSPGEDSAQYF. The CDR3 DNA reads as TGTGCCAGCTCACCGGGTGAGGACAGTGCGCAGTATTTT. Full variable domain (outside the CDR3, taken from reference TRBV18 and TRBJ2-3): NAGVMQNPRHLVRRRGQEARLRCSPMKGHSHVYWYRQLPEEGLKFMVYLQKENIIDESGMPKERFSAEFPKEGPSILRIQQVVRGDSAAYFCASSPGEDSAQYFGPGTRLTVL.

This clonotype has a count of ten or more. The J gene is TRBJ1-2, the V gene TRBV5-1, with TRBD1 as a possible D gene (6 bases). Germline loops: CDR1 SGHRS, CDR2 YFSETQ. The V end was cut by 2 bases, the J end by 8 bases, with 13 bases between. This CDR3 is 13 amino acids long. The CDR3 DNA is TGCGCCAGCAGCTTTGGACAGTTTGGGGGCTACACCTTC. Its protein product is CASSFGQFGGYTF.

This clonotype was recorded at least ten times. The rearrangement uses TRBV5-1 and TRBJ2-2; possible D gene TRBD2, 6 bases. CDR3 length equals 16 residues. CDR1 and CDR2 from the germline V gene are SGHRS and YFSETQ. The V and J ends lost 4 bases and 4 bases respectively, with 17 bases between them. Here the CDR3 DNA reads TGCGCCAGCAGCCCAGACGCGGGGCGCGGCACCGGGGAGCTGTTTTTT. Protein product: CASSPDAGRGTGELFF.

The rearrangement uses TRBV15 and TRBJ2-1, with 12 bases identical to TRBD2. V was clipped by 1 base and J by 3 bases; unmatched bases: 4. Germline CDR1 LNHNV, CDR2 YYDKDF (reference sequence). The CDR3 runs 17 residues. DNA of the CDR3: TGTGCCACCAGCAGAGCGAGGACTAGCGGGATCTACAATGAGCAGTTCTTC. It codes for CATSRARTSGIYNEQFF.

The chain combines TRBV29-1 with TRBJ2-1; a weak D match, TRBD1 (6 bases). CDR1 is SQVTM and CDR2 is ANQGSEA in the germline V gene. This CDR3 has 16 residues. Trimming left V 4 bases short and J 0 bases short, with 16 bases between. Written as DNA, the CDR3 is TGCAGCGTTGGAGGGGGTGGTGGAGTCTCCTACAATGAGCAGTTCTTC. Residues: CSVGGGGGVSYNEQFF.

The V call is TRBV4-1, the J call TRBJ1-4; tentatively, D is TRBD1 (5 bases). Germline V gene data show CDR1 as MGHRA and CDR2 as YSYEKL. This CDR3 region has 16 residues. Trimming left V 0 bases short and J 0 bases short, with 8 bases between. As DNA, the CDR3 is TGCGCCAGCAGCCAAGATGGAGGGGCAACTAATGAAAAACTGTTTTTT. Translation: CASSQDGGATNEKLFF.

This clonotype was picked up a small number of times. The gene calls are TRBV19 and TRBJ1-5; D is perhaps TRBD1 (5 bases). V was shortened by 5 bases and J by 0 bases, with 20 bases between the two germline ends. The CDR3 loop spans 18 amino acids. Germline values: CDR1 LNHDA, CDR2 SQIVND (reference sequence). As DNA, the CDR3 is TGTGCCAGTAGTCCCGGGACGGGGGTACGCTATAGCAATCAGCCCCAGCATTTT. Amino acid sequence: CASSPGTGVRYSNQPQHF.

This clonotype was picked up many times. The chain has TRBV18 and TRBJ2-2, with D possibly matching TRBD2 (5 bases). The V end lost 5 bases, the J end lost 7 bases, and 11 bases lay between the germline ends. This CDR3 comprises 13 residues. Germline CDR1 is KGHSH and CDR2 is LQKENI. The CDR3 nucleotides read TGTGCCAGCTCATCCTACGAGGGCGGGGAGCTGTTTTTT. Its translation is CASSSYEGGELFF.

The rearrangement joins TRBV19 to TRBJ2-7; D is unclear. Trimming removed 3 bases from V and 5 bases from J, with 11 bases in between. Germline-derived CDR1 and CDR2 are LNHDA and SQIVND (reference sequence). This CDR3 comprises 13 residues. CDR3 protein: CASSIGSLDEQYF. The CDR3 DNA reads as TGTGCCAGTAGTATCGGCAGCCTGGACGAGCAGTACTTC.

In its sample, this clonotype was seen many times. The junction departs from the called germline gene at one end, perhaps through a read error. The rearrangement links TRBV5-1 to TRBJ2-3; D gene unclear. Germline V gene data show CDR1 as SGHRS and CDR2 as YFSETQ. This CDR3 region has 13 residues. The CDR3 nucleotides are TGCGCCAGCAGGTTGGGCAGCACAGATACGCAGTATTTT. Translating it yields CASRLGSTDTQYF.

This clonotype was seen ten or more times. The V call is TRBV11-1, the J call TRBJ2-3; D not certain. V shed 0 bases and J shed 3 bases, with 7 bases lying between them. The V gene's germline CDR1 is SGHAT and CDR2 FQDESV (reference sequence). The CDR3 extends over 14 amino acids. The chain's CDR3 is CASSLATLTDTQYF. The DNA of the CDR3 is TGTGCCAGCAGCTTAGCCACCCTTACAGATACGCAGTATTTT.